This T cell receptor (beta chain) was sequenced in a study of CD8 T cells in ankylosing spondylitis. V dropped 7 bases and J dropped 0 bases, with 13 bases sitting between them. This CDR3 comprises 14 residues. General study findings and limits: In ankylosing spondylitis blood, a motif of 7 to 9 highly homologous TCR beta variants appeared characteristic. Reports say disease-linked clones showed up significantly more in matched ankylosing spondylitis synovial fluid. Previously reported in reactive arthritis synovial fluid and blood were some of the motif variants. Disease-linked clones were CD8+ and relatively rare in peripheral blood.

Ten or more counts support this clonotype. What it binds is unknown. TCRdb processed the 5' RACE reads anew with MiXCR; each CDR3 protein has one entry. The profile shows 350,000 or so distinct CDR3 sequences, 6.5% to 10% of them singletons. This TCR came from a male donor with ankylosing spondylitis. The chain uses TRBV12-3 or TRBV12-4 and TRBJ2-7; D is uncertain. The sequencing input was blood, either unsorted or a sorted T cell fraction (not recorded which). DNA of the CDR3: TGTGCCAGCACGCGAGACCGCAGCTCCTACGAGCAGTACTTC. This encodes CASTRDRSSYEQYF.